The T cell receptor beta chain described here comes from a study of blood T cell repertoires in COVID-19. Study-wide background: Acute and convalescent COVID-19 specimens originated in the United States, Italy and Spain. The cDNA or gDNA used as material had been derived from T cells, B-cell-depleted T cells, or PBMCs.

V lost 5 bases and J lost 7; bases outside the gene matches: 8. The CDR3 sequence is 16 residues long. The germline V gene encodes CDR1 SEHNR and CDR2 FQNEAQ (reference sequence). Per the original data handling: It was from reference gene primer amplification that nucleated cell counts were estimated. The data were produced by immunoSEQ multiplex PCR, yet TCRdb's version contains in-frame clones alone and is incomplete. D and trimming come from the DNA, and the V and J calls and clone size come from that table. Of 200,000 to 300,000 clones detected, about 87% appear once; the ten largest clones hold 8.6%.

The V gene is TRBV7-9, the J gene TRBJ1-4; 12 positions match TRBD1. Sequenced sample: peripheral blood. This TCR was recovered from a human donor in a cohort sampled during active COVID-19. Here the CDR3 reads CASSPGTGGASEKLFF. The CDR3 DNA reads as TGTGCCAGCAGCCCCGGGACAGGGGGCGCGAGTGAAAAACTGTTTTTT.